The rows below give T cell receptor beta chains drawn from one sample of a study of cytomegalovirus exposure and HLA in healthy donors. The method was immunoSEQ multiplex PCR; TCRdb's version includes in-frame clones alone and lacks a portion of them. Among a few hundred thousand clones listed, approximately 90% were seen once. Sequencing was carried out using PBMCs. The receptor set was obtained from a young woman in good health and CMV-seronegative. Each CDR3 is given with its conserved first and last residue. The order of the fields is J gene, clone size, V gene, D gene, CDR3 protein, CDR3 DNA. D genes are given only for firm matches. Clone size is not always given. Where it is, it says once, few, many or a class for expanded clones.

J: TRBJ1-6; size: -; V: TRBV6-6; D: -; CDR3: CASSCPAGGAHSPLHF; DNA: TGTGCCAGCAGTTGCCCCGCCGGAGGGGCCCATTCACCCCTCCACTTT
J: TRBJ2-1; size: -; V: TRBV19; D: -; CDR3: CASSISSNPGEQFF; DNA: TGTGCCAGTAGTATTTCGTCCAATCCCGGTGAGCAGTTCTTC
J: TRBJ2-7; size: -; V: TRBV19; D: -; CDR3: CASTPSSRGSYEQYF; DNA: TGTGCCAGTACCCCCTCTAGCAGGGGATCCTACGAGCAGTACTTC
J: TRBJ2-7; size: -; V: TRBV19; D: -; CDR3: CASSIGTSSYEQYF; DNA: TGTGCCAGTAGTATCGGCACTAGCTCCTACGAGCAGTACTTC
J: TRBJ2-7; size: -; V: TRBV7-9; D: TRBD2; CDR3: CASSVPSGGSYEQYF; DNA: TGTGCCAGCAGCGTACCTAGCGGGGGCTCCTACGAGCAGTACTTC
J: TRBJ1-5; size: once; V: TRBV10-3; D: -; CDR3: CATTDRLLSNQPQHF; DNA: TGTGCCACCACTGACAGACTATTGAGCAATCAGCCCCAGCATTTT
J: TRBJ1-4; size: -; V: TRBV7-9; D: TRBD1; CDR3: CSSSLGLRGTTNEKLFF; DNA: TGTTCCAGCAGCTTAGGACTCAGGGGGACAACTAATGAAAAACTGTTTTTT
J: TRBJ1-3; size: -; V: TRBV5-4; D: -; CDR3: CASSFGGSFSGNTIYF; DNA: TGTGCCAGCAGCTTTGGAGGGTCCTTCTCTGGAAACACCATATATTTT
J: TRBJ1-1; size: -; V: TRBV5-1; D: TRBD1; CDR3: CASSSGTGGTEAFF; DNA: TGCGCCAGCAGCTCCGGGACAGGAGGGACTGAAGCTTTCTTT
J: TRBJ2-1; size: -; V: TRBV27; D: TRBD2; CDR3: CASSFRGLAGGLWSYNEQFF; DNA: TGTGCCAGCAGTTTCCGCGGACTAGCGGGGGGGCTTTGGTCCTACAATGAGCAGTTCTTC
J: TRBJ2-3; size: -; V: TRBV2; D: -; CDR3: CASGPNEADTQYF; DNA: TGTGCCAGCGGCCCAAATGAGGCAGATACGCAGTATTTT
J: TRBJ1-1; size: -; V: TRBV5-5; D: -; CDR3: CASNRQALSNTEAFF; DNA: TGTGCCAGCAACCGACAGGCCCTTTCGAACACTGAAGCTTTCTTT
J: TRBJ1-3; size: -; V: TRBV15; D: -; CDR3: CATSRAQPSSGNTIYF; DNA: TGTGCCACCAGCAGAGCTCAACCGAGCTCTGGAAACACCATATATTTT
J: TRBJ2-2; size: -; V: TRBV27; D: -; CDR3: CASSIMGLGAGELFF; DNA: TGTGCCAGCAGTATCATGGGTTTGGGCGCCGGGGAGCTGTTTTTT
J: TRBJ2-7; size: -; V: TRBV19; D: TRBD1; CDR3: CASSPRGTGAYEQYF; DNA: TGTGCCAGTAGTCCCCGAGGGACAGGGGCCTACGAGCAGTACTTC
J: TRBJ2-1; size: once; V: TRBV5-3; D: TRBD2; CDR3: CARSPLVAGASSYNEQFF; DNA: TGTGCCAGAAGCCCGCTGGTAGCGGGGGCCAGCTCCTACAATGAGCAGTTCTTC
J: TRBJ1-4; size: -; V: TRBV9; D: TRBD1; CDR3: CASSPQGTTNEKLFF; DNA: TGTGCCAGCAGCCCACAGGGGACAACTAATGAAAAACTGTTTTTT
J: TRBJ1-2; size: -; V: TRBV9; D: -; CDR3: CASSVANSFYGYTF; DNA: TGTGCCAGCAGCGTAGCAAACAGCTTCTATGGCTACACCTTC
J: TRBJ2-3; size: -; V: TRBV11-2; D: -; CDR3: CASSLYPTDTQYF; DNA: TGTGCCAGCAGCTTATATCCGACAGATACGCAGTATTTT
J: TRBJ1-3; size: -; V: TRBV19; D: -; CDR3: CACSAASGNTIYF; DNA: TGTGCCTGCAGCGCAGCTTCTGGAAACACCATATATTTT
J: TRBJ1-1; size: -; V: TRBV6-5; D: TRBD1; CDR3: CASSGDRGDTEAFF; DNA: TGTGCCAGCAGCGGGGACAGGGGCGACACTGAAGCTTTCTTT
J: TRBJ2-3; size: -; V: TRBV19; D: TRBD2; CDR3: CASGTSGGVDTQYF; DNA: TGTGCCAGTGGGACTAGCGGGGGTGTAGATACGCAGTATTTT